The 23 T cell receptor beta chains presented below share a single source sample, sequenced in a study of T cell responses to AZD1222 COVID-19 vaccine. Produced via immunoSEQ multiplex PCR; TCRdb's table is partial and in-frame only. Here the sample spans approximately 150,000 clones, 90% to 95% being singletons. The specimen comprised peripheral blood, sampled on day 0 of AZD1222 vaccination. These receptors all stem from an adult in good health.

CDR3 bases: TGTGCCAGTAGTATACGGGGGGGGCATCAGCCCCAGCATTTT. Translating gives CASSIRGGHQPQHF. This chain connects TRBV19 to TRBJ1-5; D is perhaps TRBD1 (6 bases). This CDR3 contains 14 residues. Between the trimmed V and J ends, which lost 2 bases and 5 bases, there was a span of 10 bases. Germline values: CDR1 LNHDA, CDR2 SQIVND (reference sequence).

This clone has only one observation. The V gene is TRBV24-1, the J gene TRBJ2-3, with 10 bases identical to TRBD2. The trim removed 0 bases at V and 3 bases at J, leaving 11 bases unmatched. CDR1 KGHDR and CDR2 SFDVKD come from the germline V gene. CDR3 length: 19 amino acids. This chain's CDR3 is CATSDLHPNLAGVTDTQYF. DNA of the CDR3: TGTGCCACCAGTGATTTGCACCCAAACCTAGCGGGGGTGACAGATACGCAGTATTTT.

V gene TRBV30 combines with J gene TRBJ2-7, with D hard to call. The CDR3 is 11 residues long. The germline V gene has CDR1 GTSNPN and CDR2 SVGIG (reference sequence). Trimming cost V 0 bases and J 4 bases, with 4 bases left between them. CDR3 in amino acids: CAWSVQYEQYF. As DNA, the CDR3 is TGTGCCTGGAGTGTACAATACGAGCAGTACTTC.

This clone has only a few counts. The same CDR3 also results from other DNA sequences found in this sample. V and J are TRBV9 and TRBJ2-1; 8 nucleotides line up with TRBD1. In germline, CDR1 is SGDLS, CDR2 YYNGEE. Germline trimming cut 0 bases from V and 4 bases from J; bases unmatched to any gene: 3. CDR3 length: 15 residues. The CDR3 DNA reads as TGTGCCAGCAGCGTAGACAGGGGGATGTACAATGAGCAGTTCTTC. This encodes CASSVDRGMYNEQFF.

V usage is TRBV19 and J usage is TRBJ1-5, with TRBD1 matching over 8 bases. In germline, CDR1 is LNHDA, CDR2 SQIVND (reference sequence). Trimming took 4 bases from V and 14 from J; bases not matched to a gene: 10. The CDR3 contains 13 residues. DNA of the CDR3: TGTGCCAGTAGTACAACCTTACAGGGGGTCAAGCATTTT. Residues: CASSTTLQGVKHF.

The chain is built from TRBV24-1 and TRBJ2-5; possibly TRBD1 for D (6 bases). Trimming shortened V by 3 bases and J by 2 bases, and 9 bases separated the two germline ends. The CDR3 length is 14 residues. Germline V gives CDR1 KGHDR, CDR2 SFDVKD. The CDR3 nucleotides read TGTGCCACCAGTGATATGGACAGACAAGAGACCCAGTACTTC. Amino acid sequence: CATSDMDRQETQYF.

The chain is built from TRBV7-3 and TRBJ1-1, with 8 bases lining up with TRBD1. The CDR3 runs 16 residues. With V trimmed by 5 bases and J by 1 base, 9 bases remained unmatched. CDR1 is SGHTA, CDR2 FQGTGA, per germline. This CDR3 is CASSLRTGLRNTEAFF. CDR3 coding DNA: TGTGCCAGCAGCCTCCGGACAGGGCTTCGGAACACTGAAGCTTTCTTT.

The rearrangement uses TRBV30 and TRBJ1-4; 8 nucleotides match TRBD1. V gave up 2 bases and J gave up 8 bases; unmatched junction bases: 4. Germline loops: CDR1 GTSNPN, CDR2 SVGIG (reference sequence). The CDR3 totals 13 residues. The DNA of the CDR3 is TGTGCCTGGAGTTTACAGGGGGGCGAAAAACTGTTTTTT. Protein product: CAWSLQGGEKLFF.

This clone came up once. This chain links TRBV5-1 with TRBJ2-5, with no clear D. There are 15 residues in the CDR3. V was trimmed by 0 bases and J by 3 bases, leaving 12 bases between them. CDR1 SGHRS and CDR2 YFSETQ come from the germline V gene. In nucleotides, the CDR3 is TGCGCCAGCAGCTTGGAGCTTGGGTCCGAAGAGACCCAGTACTTC. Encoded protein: CASSLELGSEETQYF.

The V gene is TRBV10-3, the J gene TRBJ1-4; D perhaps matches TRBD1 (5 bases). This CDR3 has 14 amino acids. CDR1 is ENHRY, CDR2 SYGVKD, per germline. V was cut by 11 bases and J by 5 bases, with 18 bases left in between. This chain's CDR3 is CASSPRGGNEKLFF. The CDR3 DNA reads TGTGCCTCTTCCCCTCGGGGGGGGAATGAAAAACTGTTTTTT.

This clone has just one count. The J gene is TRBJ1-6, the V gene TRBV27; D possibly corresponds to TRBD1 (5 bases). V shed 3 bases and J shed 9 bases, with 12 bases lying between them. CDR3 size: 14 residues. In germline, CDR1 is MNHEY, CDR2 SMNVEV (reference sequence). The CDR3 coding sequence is TGTGCCAGCAGTTTGGGGACGGGAGTTTCACCCCTCCACTTT. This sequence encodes CASSLGTGVSPLHF.

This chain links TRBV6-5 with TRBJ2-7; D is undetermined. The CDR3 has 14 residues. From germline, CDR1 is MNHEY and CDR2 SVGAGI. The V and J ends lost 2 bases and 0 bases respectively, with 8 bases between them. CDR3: CASSYIQDSYEQYF. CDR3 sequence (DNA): TGTGCCAGCAGTTACATCCAAGACTCCTACGAGCAGTACTTC.

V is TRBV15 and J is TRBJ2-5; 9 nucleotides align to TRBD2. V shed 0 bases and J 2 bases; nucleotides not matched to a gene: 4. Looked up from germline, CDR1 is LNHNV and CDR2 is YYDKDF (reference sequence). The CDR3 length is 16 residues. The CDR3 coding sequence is TGTGCCACCAGCAGAGAGGCGCTAGCGGGGCAAGAGACCCAGTACTTC. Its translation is CATSREALAGQETQYF.

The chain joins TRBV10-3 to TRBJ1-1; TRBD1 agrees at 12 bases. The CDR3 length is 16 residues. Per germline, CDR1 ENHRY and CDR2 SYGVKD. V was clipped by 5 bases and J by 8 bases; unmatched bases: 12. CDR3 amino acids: CAISPGVGQGALEAFF. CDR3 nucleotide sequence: TGTGCCATCAGTCCGGGGGTGGGACAGGGGGCATTGGAAGCTTTCTTT.

The CDR3 here is CASSPRPGEGEKLFF. DNA of the CDR3: TGCGCCAGCAGCCCCAGACCAGGGGAGGGTGAAAAACTGTTTTTT. The chain combines TRBV5-1 with TRBJ1-4, with D possibly being TRBD1 (6 bases). The CDR3 covers 15 residues. Trimming took 4 bases from V and 7 from J, leaving 17 bases between them. Germline V gives CDR1 SGHRS, CDR2 YFSETQ.

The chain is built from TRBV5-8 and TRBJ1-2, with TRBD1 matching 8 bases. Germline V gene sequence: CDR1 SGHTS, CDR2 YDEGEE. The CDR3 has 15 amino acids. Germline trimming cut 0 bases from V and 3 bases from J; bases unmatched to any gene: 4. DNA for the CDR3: TGTGCCAGCAGCTTGGGGACAGGGTATCACTATGGCTACACCTTC. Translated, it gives CASSLGTGYHYGYTF.

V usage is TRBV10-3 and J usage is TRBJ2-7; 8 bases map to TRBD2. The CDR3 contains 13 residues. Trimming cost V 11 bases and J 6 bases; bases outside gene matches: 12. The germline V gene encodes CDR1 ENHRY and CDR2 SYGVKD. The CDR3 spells CASQRGRSAEQYF. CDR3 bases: TGTGCCTCTCAGCGCGGGAGGTCGGCCGAGCAGTACTTC.

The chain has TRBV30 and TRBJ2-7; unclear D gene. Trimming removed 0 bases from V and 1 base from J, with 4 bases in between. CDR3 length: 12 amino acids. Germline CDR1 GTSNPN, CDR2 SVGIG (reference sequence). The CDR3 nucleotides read TGTGCCTGGAGTGTCGGGTCCTACGAGCAGTACTTC. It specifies CAWSVGSYEQYF. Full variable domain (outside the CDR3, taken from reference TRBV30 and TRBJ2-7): SQTIHQWPATLVQPVGSPLSLECTVEGTSNPNLYWYRQAAGRGLQLLFYSVGIGQISSEVPQNLSASRPQDRQFILSSKKLLLSDSGFYLCAWSVGSYEQYFGPGTRLTVT.

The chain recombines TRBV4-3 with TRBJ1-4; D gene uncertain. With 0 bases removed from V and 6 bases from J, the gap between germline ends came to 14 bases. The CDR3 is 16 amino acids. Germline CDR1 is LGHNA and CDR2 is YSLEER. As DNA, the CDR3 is TGCGCCAGCAGCCAAGATATGGGGATTCGGGATGAAAAACTGTTTTTT. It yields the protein CASSQDMGIRDEKLFF.

DNA of the CDR3: TGCAGCGTTGATCACGTGGGAGGAGGCTACACCTTC. Translation gives CSVDHVGGGYTF. J is TRBJ1-2 and V is TRBV29-1; D gene uncertain. CDR1 and CDR2 (germline): SQVTM, ANQGSEA. Trimming stripped 3 bases from V and 8 bases from J, with 13 bases between. This CDR3 spans 12 amino acids.

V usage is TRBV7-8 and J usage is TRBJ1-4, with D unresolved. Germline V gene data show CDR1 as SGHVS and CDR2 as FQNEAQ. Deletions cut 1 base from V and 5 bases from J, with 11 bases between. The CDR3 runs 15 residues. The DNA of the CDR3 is TGTGCCAGCAGCTTAGTGTCGTCCAGGAATGAAAAACTGTTTTTT. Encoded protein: CASSLVSSRNEKLFF.

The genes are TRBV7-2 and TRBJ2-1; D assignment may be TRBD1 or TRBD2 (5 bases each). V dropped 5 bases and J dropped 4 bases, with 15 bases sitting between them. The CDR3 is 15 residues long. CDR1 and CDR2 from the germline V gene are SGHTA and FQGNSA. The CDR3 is CASSIVPGPYNEQFF. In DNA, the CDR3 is TGTGCCAGCAGCATAGTCCCGGGACCGTACAATGAGCAGTTCTTC.

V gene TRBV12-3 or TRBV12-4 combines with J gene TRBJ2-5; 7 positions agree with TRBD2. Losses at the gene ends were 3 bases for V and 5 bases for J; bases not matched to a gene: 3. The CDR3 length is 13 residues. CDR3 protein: CASSLGGSETQYF. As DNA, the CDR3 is TGTGCCAGCAGTTTGGGGGGGTCGGAGACCCAGTACTTC.